A selection of T cell receptor beta chains follows, all from one sample in a study of shared clonotypes between healthy human individuals. The protocol was immunoSEQ multiplex PCR, while the TCRdb copy is restricted to in-frame clones and leaves out a portion. Of roughly 2 million clones detected, 85% to 95% appear once; the ten largest clones hold 0.13%. Sequencing input: naive CD4+ T cells sorted from blood. These receptor sequences come from a man aged 18 to 30 in good health. Each CDR3 is given with its conserved first and last residue. D genes are given only for firm matches. Clone size is not always given. Where it is, it says once, few, many or a class for expanded clones.

cdr3_aa	cdr3_nt	clone_size	d_call	j_call	v_call
CSVDGVRGITEAFF	TGCAGCGTTGATGGGGTCAGGGGGATCACTGAAGCTTTCTTT	-	TRBD1	TRBJ1-1	TRBV29-1
CASGGTYSYNEQFF	TGTGCCAGCGGGGGGACTTACTCCTACAATGAGCAGTTCTTC	-	-	TRBJ2-1	TRBV7-9
CASSEFLGDQPQHF	TGTGCCAGCAGTGAATTTCTCGGCGATCAGCCCCAGCATTTT	-	-	TRBJ1-5	TRBV2
CASSPQGAKNIQYF	TGTGCCAGCTCACCACAAGGGGCCAAAAACATTCAGTACTTC	-	-	TRBJ2-4	TRBV18
CASSLGAFTQYF	TGTGCCAGCAGTTTAGGGGCATTTACCCAGTACTTC	-	-	TRBJ2-5	TRBV28
CATLKERGLNYEQYF	TGTGCCACTCTTAAAGAGCGGGGACTGAACTACGAGCAGTACTTC	-	TRBD2	TRBJ2-7	TRBV19
CASSFQGTLTNEKLFF	TGCGCCAGCAGCTTTCAAGGGACACTAACTAATGAAAAACTGTTTTTT	-	-	TRBJ1-4	TRBV5-1
CASGPSSGANVLTF	TGTGCCAGCGGACCCAGCTCCGGGGCCAACGTCCTGACTTTC	-	-	TRBJ2-6	TRBV6-1
CANSPRGDTEAFF	TGTGCCAATTCCCCCAGGGGGGACACTGAAGCTTTCTTT	-	TRBD1	TRBJ1-1	TRBV6-1
CASGTMRSYNSPLHF	TGTGCCAGCGGAACCATGAGGTCCTATAATTCACCCCTCCACTTT	-	-	TRBJ1-6	TRBV27
CASSLSGAGGIGTQYF	TGTGCCAGCAGTTTATCCGGGGCTGGGGGCATTGGGACCCAGTACTTC	-	-	TRBJ2-5	TRBV27
CASSVRETQYF	TGTGCCAGCAGCGTTAGAGAGACCCAGTACTTC	-	-	TRBJ2-5	TRBV6-6
CASSFYDPGETQYF	TGCGCCAGCAGCTTTTACGATCCCGGAGAGACCCAGTACTTC	-	-	TRBJ2-5	TRBV5-1
CATQGGWNQPQHF	TGTGCCACCCAAGGGGGTTGGAATCAGCCCCAGCATTTT	-	-	TRBJ1-5	TRBV2
CASSASGSTDTQYF	TGTGCCAGCAGCGCTAGCGGGAGCACAGATACGCAGTATTTT	-	TRBD2	TRBJ2-3	TRBV7-8
CASSLEASYEQYF	TGTGCCAGCAGCTTGGAGGCCTCCTACGAGCAGTACTTC	-	-	TRBJ2-7	TRBV5-4
CASSVGTETNYGYTF	TGTGCCAGCAGCGTAGGGACAGAGACTAACTATGGCTACACCTTC	once	-	TRBJ1-2	TRBV9
CASSSGEVAKNIQYF	TGTGCCAGCAGCTCAGGGGAAGTGGCCAAAAACATTCAGTACTTC	-	-	TRBJ2-4	TRBV27
CASSVGTADTQYF	TGTGCCAGCAGTGTCGGGACTGCAGATACGCAGTATTTT	-	-	TRBJ2-3	TRBV6-1
CAIRQRRDTEAFF	TGTGCCATCAGACAGCGGAGAGACACTGAAGCTTTCTTT	-	-	TRBJ1-1	TRBV28
CASSLTYLTYEQYF	TGTGCCAGCAGTTTGACGTATTTGACCTACGAGCAGTACTTC	-	-	TRBJ2-7	TRBV27
CASSFSGGADTQYF	TGTGCCAGCAGCTTTAGCGGGGGCGCAGATACGCAGTATTTT	-	TRBD2	TRBJ2-3	TRBV7-2
CASSVPDGPGELFF	TGTGCCAGCAGCGTCCCGGACGGTCCCGGGGAGCTGTTTTTT	-	-	TRBJ2-2	TRBV9
CSAEGGETQYF	TGCAGTGCCGAGGGAGGGGAGACCCAGTACTTC	-	TRBD2	TRBJ2-5	TRBV20-1
CASSLAGGPSSGNTIYF	TGCGCCAGCAGCTTGGCAGGGGGGCCAAGCTCTGGAAACACCATATATTTT	-	TRBD1	TRBJ1-3	TRBV5-1
CASSWEVIPEAFF	TGTGCCAGCAGTTGGGAGGTAATACCTGAAGCTTTCTTT	-	-	TRBJ1-1	TRBV6-6
CASSSLGQGNTEAFF	TGTGCCAGCAGTTCCCTTGGGCAGGGCAACACTGAAGCTTTCTTT	-	-	TRBJ1-1	TRBV27
CSALITSEQYF	TGCAGTGCTTTGATTACGTCCGAGCAGTACTTC	-	-	TRBJ2-7	TRBV20-1
CASSQDLGPASGGVETQYF	TGCGCCAGCAGCCAAGATCTGGGCCCCGCTAGCGGGGGGGTAGAGACCCAGTACTTC	-	TRBD2	TRBJ2-5	TRBV4-1
CASSLGWTGRETQYF	TGTGCCAGCAGCTTGGGTTGGACAGGGAGAGAGACCCAGTACTTC	-	TRBD1	TRBJ2-5	TRBV5-5
CAWSVRAGSGNEQFF	TGTGCCTGGAGTGTACGGGCGGGATCGGGCAATGAGCAGTTCTTC	-	-	TRBJ2-1	TRBV30
CASSLMIGGRGNTGELFF	TGTGCCAGCAGCTTGATGATTGGCGGGAGAGGGAACACCGGGGAGCTGTTTTTT	-	TRBD2	TRBJ2-2	TRBV7-2
CASSGQDNSPLHF	TGTGCCAGCTCAGGGCAGGATAATTCACCCCTCCACTTT	-	-	TRBJ1-6	TRBV6-1
CASSPGQGAYEQYF	TGTGCCAGCAGCCCGGGACAGGGGGCCTACGAGCAGTACTTC	-	TRBD1	TRBJ2-7	TRBV9
CARTYMRGAIPSGANVLTF	TGTGCCAGAACTTATATGCGGGGGGCGATTCCGTCTGGGGCCAACGTCCTGACTTTC	-	TRBD2	TRBJ2-6	TRBV6-4
CASSQGAGPPQEKLFF	TGTGCCAGCAGCCAGGGAGCAGGACCCCCTCAGGAAAAACTGTTTTTT	-	-	TRBJ1-4	TRBV11-2
CASSIVEGYEQYF	TGTGCCAGTAGTATAGTGGAGGGCTACGAGCAGTACTTC	-	-	TRBJ2-7	TRBV19
CALETQYF	TGTGCCTTAGAGACCCAGTACTTC	-	-	TRBJ2-5	TRBV3-1/TRBV3-2
CASSGASSGANVLTF	TGTGCCAGCAGTGGAGCAAGCTCTGGGGCCAACGTCCTGACTTTC	-	-	TRBJ2-6	TRBV2
CASSEMSTDTQYF	TGTGCCAGCAGTGAAATGTCTACAGATACGCAGTATTTT	-	-	TRBJ2-3	TRBV25-1
CASSLDAEAFF	TGCGCCAGCAGCTTGGATGCTGAAGCTTTCTTT	-	-	TRBJ1-1	TRBV5-1
CASSQTSTSNEQFF	TGCGCCAGCAGCCAAACAAGCACTAGCAATGAGCAGTTCTTC	-	-	TRBJ2-1	TRBV4-3
CASSLGAERQEQYF	TGTGCCAGCAGCTTAGGAGCGGAGCGGCAGGAGCAGTACTTC	once	-	TRBJ2-7	TRBV7-2
CASSESPGGSTDTQYF	TGCGCCAGCAGTGAGTCACCGGGAGGGAGCACAGATACGCAGTATTTT	-	TRBD2	TRBJ2-3	TRBV10-1
CAIGQEVGSPLHF	TGTGCCATCGGCCAGGAGGTTGGATCACCCCTCCACTTT	-	-	TRBJ1-6	TRBV10-3
CASSYRDSNYGYTF	TGTGCCAGCAGTTACCGGGATAGTAACTATGGCTACACCTTC	-	-	TRBJ1-2	TRBV6-5
CASSPPPGSYEQYF	TGTGCCAGCTCACCACCTCCAGGCTCCTACGAGCAGTACTTC	once	-	TRBJ2-7	TRBV18